These 22 T cell receptor beta chains share one sample of origin, sequenced in a study of blood T cell repertoires in COVID-19 (dated by TCRdb to the early 2020s). Libraries were constructed by the immunoSEQ multiplex PCR assay. The table comes from immuneACCESS by way of TCRdb, which keeps in-frame sequences with V and J called. Part of the clones is missing from these tables; in studies checked, under half for an unresolved V gene and the rest for unknown reasons. The sample table contains fewer than 250,000 clones; only one count was recorded for 84% of them. Under 5% of the sample goes to the ten largest clones. The sequenced sample was peripheral blood. Source of these receptors: a man aged 50 or older with acute or convalescent COVID-19.

This chain uses TRBV30 with TRBJ1-3; no reliable D call. The CDR3 is 12 residues long. The germline CDR1 and CDR2 sequences are GTSNPN and SVGIG (reference sequence). The V and J ends lost 3 bases and 4 bases respectively, with 7 bases between them. CDR3 nucleotide sequence: TGTGCCTGGAGCTGGGCCGGAAACACCATATATTTT. This encodes CAWSWAGNTIYF.

The gene calls are TRBV9 and TRBJ2-1; TRBD2 aligns across 10 bases. The ends lost 1 base at V and 8 bases at J; junction bases unmatched: 3. This CDR3 has 14 amino acids. CDR1 is SGDLS, CDR2 YYNGEE, per germline. This chain's CDR3 is CASSVSGGAYEQFF. CDR3 bases: TGTGCCAGCAGCGTAAGCGGGGGGGCCTATGAGCAGTTCTTC.

The V gene is TRBV7-6, the J gene TRBJ2-2, with TRBD2 identical over 8 bases. Trimming cost V 4 bases and J 5 bases; bases outside gene matches: 3. This CDR3 has 14 amino acids. CDR1 SGHVS and CDR2 FNYEAQ come from the germline V gene. CDR3 DNA sequence: TGTGCCAGCAGCTCGGGAGGGCGGACCGGGGAGCTGTTTTTT. Amino acid sequence: CASSSGGRTGELFF.

V usage is TRBV5-1 and J usage is TRBJ1-2; a weak D match, TRBD1 (6 bases). The CDR3 contains 13 residues. Germline CDR1 is SGHRS and CDR2 is YFSETQ. V lost 3 bases and J lost 8, with 14 bases in between. CDR3 sequence reads: CASSSTGNTGYTF. The CDR3, as DNA: TGCGCCAGCAGCTCAACAGGGAATACGGGCTACACCTTC.

The chain recombines TRBV29-1 with TRBJ2-2; TRBD2 might be the D (6 bases). Germline CDR1 and CDR2: SQVTM and ANQGSEA. V was clipped by 3 bases and J by 8 bases, with 13 bases between them. This CDR3 is 13 amino acids long. CDR3: CSVDGTAGGELFF. In nucleotides, the CDR3 is TGCAGCGTTGATGGGACTGCCGGTGGGGAGCTGTTTTTT.

In this sample, this clone turned up a few times. This sequence joins TRBV28 and TRBJ1-2; no reliable D call. This CDR3 contains 13 residues. V lost 6 bases and J lost 7, with 15 bases in between. Germline lookup yields CDR1 MDHEN and CDR2 SYDVKM. The CDR3 DNA reads as TGTGCCAGCAGCCCTCCCAGCGTGATTGGCTACACCTTC. This sequence encodes CASSPPSVIGYTF.

The J gene is TRBJ2-2, the V gene TRBV19; 8 bases fit TRBD1. Germline CDR1 is LNHDA and CDR2 is SQIVND (reference sequence). V shed 7 bases, J shed 6 bases, and the junction held 13 bases outside the gene matches. This CDR3 contains 16 residues. CDR3 nucleotide sequence: TGTGCCAGTATGAATACTTGGACAGGGTTGGCCGGGGAGCTGTTTTTT. Translated, it gives CASMNTWTGLAGELFF.

This sequence joins TRBV5-1 and TRBJ2-3, with TRBD2 matching 7 bases. Germline V gene lookup returns CDR1 SGHRS and CDR2 YFSETQ. CDR3 size: 20 residues. The V and J ends lost 2 bases and 2 bases, in that order; junction bases with no gene match: 20. This CDR3 is CASSLSRVDGRSVATDTQYF. DNA of the CDR3: TGCGCCAGCAGCTTATCTCGAGTTGACGGGAGGTCCGTGGCCACAGATACGCAGTATTTT.

This clone was counted between two and nine times. This sequence joins TRBV6-5 and TRBJ2-7; TRBD1 might be the D (7 bases). This CDR3 has 16 residues. Germline loops: CDR1 MNHEY, CDR2 SVGAGI. The V end lost 0 bases, the J end lost 6 bases, and 18 bases lay between the germline ends. CDR3 bases: TGTGCCAGCAGTTACTCGTTTGGGGGGCAGGGGGGCGAGCAGTACTTC. Its protein product is CASSYSFGGQGGEQYF.

CDR3 bases: TGTGCCAGCAGCCAGATCTTCGGGAGCACAGATACGCAGTATTTT. Encoded protein: CASSQIFGSTDTQYF. The J gene is TRBJ2-3, the V gene TRBV14; D is uncertain. Trimming removed 3 bases from V and 0 bases from J, with 10 bases in between. CDR3 size: 15 residues. Germline CDR1 is SGHDN and CDR2 is FVKESK.

The rearrangement uses TRBV11-2 and TRBJ1-2, with unresolved D. There are 12 residues in the CDR3. The V end lost 5 bases, the J end lost 4 bases, and 8 bases lay between the germline ends. The germline gives CDR1 SGHAT, CDR2 FQNNGV. The CDR3 is CASSQASYGYTF. The CDR3 coding sequence is TGTGCCAGCAGCCAGGCCAGCTATGGCTACACCTTC.

The rearrangement uses TRBV7-6 and TRBJ1-1; D is unclear. V lost 1 base and J lost 3, with 3 bases in between. Germline assignment: CDR1 SGHVS and CDR2 FNYEAQ. This CDR3 comprises 12 residues. CDR3 coding DNA: TGTGCCAGCAGCTTAGTAGACACTGAAGCTTTCTTT. Its protein is CASSLVDTEAFF.

The chain has TRBV19 and TRBJ1-3; 9 positions match TRBD1. Germline-derived CDR1 and CDR2 are LNHDA and SQIVND (reference sequence). With 4 bases clipped from V and 0 bases from J, the junction kept 13 bases outside the gene matches. This CDR3 region has 19 residues. As DNA, the CDR3 is TGTGCCAGTAGTACATGGACAGGGGTGAGGTGGGACTCTGGAAACACCATATATTTT. This translates into CASSTWTGVRWDSGNTIYF.

The chain uses TRBV12-3 or TRBV12-4 and TRBJ2-2; D is unclear. The CDR3 totals 13 residues. V was cut by 3 bases and J by 7 bases, with 9 bases left in between. Here the CDR3 reads CASSFVLVGELFF. For the CDR3, the DNA is TGTGCCAGCAGTTTCGTCCTCGTCGGGGAGCTGTTTTTT.

This clone showed up just once. The DNA for the CDR3 is TGTGCCAGCAGTTCCGACAATGGGAACTATGGCTACACCTTC. Amino acids: CASSSDNGNYGYTF. The gene calls are TRBV6-6 and TRBJ1-2; D unclear. Trimming took 4 bases from V and 2 from J, leaving 11 bases between them. This CDR3 region has 14 residues. Germline CDR1 reads MNHNY; CDR2 reads SVGAGI (reference sequence).

The chain carries TRBV20-1 and TRBJ1-1; D is ambiguous. In germline, CDR1 is DFQATT, CDR2 SNEGSKA (reference sequence). The CDR3 contains 11 residues. Trimming took 7 bases from V and 0 from J, leaving 6 bases between them. The CDR3 DNA is TGCAGTGTCGTAGTGAACACTGAAGCTTTCTTT. Translation gives CSVVVNTEAFF.

The chain uses TRBV13 and TRBJ1-2; D uncertain. This CDR3 comprises 15 residues. Between the trimmed V and J ends, which lost 0 bases and 0 bases, there was a span of 8 bases. Germline values: CDR1 PRHDT, CDR2 FYEKMQ (reference sequence). DNA for the CDR3: TGTGCCAGCAGCTTAGGGGCAGAAGCTAACTATGGCTACACCTTC. It encodes CASSLGAEANYGYTF. Full variable domain (remainder filled in from reference TRBV13 and TRBJ1-2): AAGVIQSPRHLIKEKRETATLKCYPIPRHDTVYWYQQGPGQDPQFLISFYEKMQSDKGSIPDRFSAQQFSDYHSELNMSSLELGDSALYFCASSLGAEANYGYTFGSGTRLTVV.

This chain connects TRBV5-1 to TRBJ1-2; TRBD1 matches 7 bases. The CDR3 sequence is 13 residues long. V shed 3 bases and J 6 bases; nucleotides not matched to a gene: 5. In germline, CDR1 is SGHRS, CDR2 YFSETQ. The CDR3 sequence is CASSSQGVDGYTF. The CDR3, as DNA: TGCGCCAGCAGCTCCCAGGGGGTAGATGGCTACACCTTC.

This clone was counted once. This chain links TRBV4-1 with TRBJ1-1, with unresolved D. This CDR3 spans 15 amino acids. Trimming removed 0 bases from V and 7 bases from J, with 15 bases in between. Looked up from germline, CDR1 is MGHRA and CDR2 is YSYEKL. The CDR3 protein is CASSQDFVVGLEAFF. DNA of the CDR3: TGCGCCAGCAGCCAAGACTTTGTTGTGGGCCTTGAAGCTTTCTTT.

The gene calls are TRBV7-2 and TRBJ1-2; the D is unclear. The germline gives CDR1 SGHTA, CDR2 FQGNSA. The CDR3 is made up of 13 amino acids. Trimming stripped 2 bases from V and 7 bases from J, with 11 bases between. CDR3 loop: CASSLSRRGGYTF. The CDR3 DNA is TGTGCCAGCAGCTTATCAAGGAGAGGTGGCTACACCTTC.

The J gene is TRBJ2-5, the V gene TRBV10-1; 9 nucleotides line up with TRBD1. The CDR3 sequence is 15 residues long. V was pared by 8 bases and J by 2 bases, with 9 bases of the junction left unmatched. From germline, CDR1 is WNHNN and CDR2 SYGVQD (reference sequence). CDR3 sequence reads: CASRVWDREQETQYF. CDR3 nucleotides: TGCGCCAGCCGGGTCTGGGACAGGGAACAAGAGACCCAGTACTTC.

This chain links TRBV2 with TRBJ2-1; maybe TRBD1 (6 bases). The CDR3 length is 14 residues. Trimming left V 10 bases short and J 3 bases short, with 16 bases between. Germline assignment: CDR1 SNHLY and CDR2 FYNNEI. The CDR3 DNA reads TGTGCCAACTCAAAGGGGGAAGGCTACAATGAGCAGTTCTTC. It is translated as CANSKGEGYNEQFF.